This paragraph reports one T cell receptor beta chain. In the original processing: Reference gene primer amplification gave estimated nucleated cell counts. TCRdb's copy holds only in-frame clones and misses some; the assay was immunoSEQ multiplex PCR. That table gives V, J and clone size, and the DNA gave D and trimming. The sample gives 100,000 to 150,000 clones, around 83% of which show up once; approximately 12% is in the top ten. These data originate in a study of blood T cell repertoires in COVID-19. Across the whole study: Sources were T cells, B-cell-depleted T cells, or PBMCs; the material itself was cDNA or gDNA.

The length of the CDR3 is 13 residues. Germline lookup yields CDR1 LNHDA and CDR2 SQIVND (reference sequence). V was clipped by 7 bases and J by 5 bases, with 13 bases between them. Input material: peripheral blood. The genes are TRBV19 and TRBJ2-3; the D gene is possibly TRBD2 (6 bases). The source is a man between 60 and 70 years old with acute or convalescent COVID-19. CDR3 sequence (DNA): TGTGCCAGTACGGGGGACTCTCAAGATACGCAGTATTTT. This translates into CASTGDSQDTQYF.